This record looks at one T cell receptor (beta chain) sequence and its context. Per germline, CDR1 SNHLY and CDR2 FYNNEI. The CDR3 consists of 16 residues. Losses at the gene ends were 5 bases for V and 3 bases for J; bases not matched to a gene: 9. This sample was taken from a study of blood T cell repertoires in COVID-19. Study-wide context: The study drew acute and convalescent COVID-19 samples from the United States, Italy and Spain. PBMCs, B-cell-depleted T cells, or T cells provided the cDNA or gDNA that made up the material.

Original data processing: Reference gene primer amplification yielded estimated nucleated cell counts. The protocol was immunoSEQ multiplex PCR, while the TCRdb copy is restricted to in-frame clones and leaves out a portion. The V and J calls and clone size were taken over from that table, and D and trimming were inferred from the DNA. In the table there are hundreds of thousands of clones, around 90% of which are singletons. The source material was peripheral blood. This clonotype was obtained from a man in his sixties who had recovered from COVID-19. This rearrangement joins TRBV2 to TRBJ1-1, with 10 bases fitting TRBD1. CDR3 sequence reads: CASSRGQGLQDTEAFF. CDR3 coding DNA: TGTGCCAGCAGTCGGGGACAGGGGTTACAGGACACTGAAGCTTTCTTT.